These T cell receptor beta chains were read from a single sample in a study of radiotherapy plus CTLA-4 blockade in lung cancer. Produced via immunoSEQ multiplex PCR; TCRdb's table is partial and in-frame only. Of over 75,000 clones in the sample, roughly four fifths were seen once. The starting material was peripheral blood, obtained from a patient treated with radiotherapy plus ipilimumab. All receptors derive from a human donor with non-small cell lung cancer who had stable disease on radiotherapy plus ipilimumab. Each CDR3 is given with its conserved first and last residue. Each record gives: D gene, V gene, J gene, clone size, CDR3 length, CDR3 protein, CDR3 DNA. D genes are given only for firm matches. Not every row has a clone size; where given, it reads once, few, many or a size class.

NA	TRBV19	TRBJ2-4	NA	13	CASRFRGLNIQYF	TGTGCCAGTAGATTCAGAGGATTAAACATTCAGTACTTC
TRBD1	TRBV25-1	TRBJ1-4	NA	13	CASSGTGVEKLFF	TGTGCCAGCAGTGGGACAGGGGTGGAAAAACTGTTTTTT
NA	TRBV13	TRBJ1-6	NA	12	CASGSYNSPLHF	TGTGCCAGCGGGTCCTATAATTCACCCCTCCACTTT
NA	TRBV16	TRBJ2-7	once	13	CASSQKLGNEQYF	TGTGCCAGCAGCCAAAAGTTAGGGAACGAGCAGTACTTC
TRBD2	TRBV7-3	TRBJ2-1	NA	15	CASSLFGSGLDEQFF	TGTGCCAGCAGCTTATTCGGTAGCGGGTTGGATGAGCAGTTCTTC
TRBD1	TRBV27	TRBJ1-5	once	16	CASRPGQGWGNQPQHF	TGTGCCAGCAGACCAGGACAGGGTTGGGGCAATCAGCCCCAGCATTTT
NA	TRBV9	TRBJ2-2	NA	17	CASSGQGGAVDTGELFF	TGTGCCAGCAGCGGCCAGGGGGGGGCTGTTGACACCGGGGAGCTGTTTTTT
NA	TRBV4-1	TRBJ1-5	NA	13	CASSQASNQPQHF	TGCGCCAGCAGCCAAGCCAGTAACCAGCCCCAGCATTTT
NA	TRBV11-2	TRBJ2-5	NA	15	CASNFMAGAGETQYF	TGTGCCAGCAACTTTATGGCAGGGGCAGGAGAGACCCAGTACTTC
TRBD2	TRBV4-1	TRBJ2-3	NA	17	CASSQGPSGGNTDTQYF	TGCGCCAGCAGCCAAGGGCCTAGCGGGGGGAACACAGATACGCAGTATTTT
TRBD1	TRBV9	TRBJ2-2	NA	15	CASTPGQGGTGELFF	TGTGCCAGCACTCCGGGACAGGGTGGCACCGGGGAGCTGTTTTTT
TRBD1	TRBV7-2	TRBJ2-7	NA	15	CASSLGTGGRYEQYF	TGTGCCAGCAGCTTAGGGACAGGGGGCAGGTACGAGCAGTACTTC
NA	TRBV9	TRBJ2-2	NA	14	CASSVSSYTGELFF	TGTGCCAGCAGCGTATCGAGCTATACCGGGGAGCTGTTTTTT
NA	TRBV4-1	TRBJ1-6	NA	14	CASSSGAYNSPLHF	TGCGCCAGCTCGTCAGGGGCGTATAATTCACCCCTCCACTTT
NA	TRBV5-1	TRBJ1-2	NA	14	CASSLLQWGYGYTF	TGCGCCAGCAGCTTGCTGCAGTGGGGCTATGGCTACACCTTC
NA	TRBV27	TRBJ1-5	NA	14	CASSFLHRRQPQHF	TGTGCCAGCAGTTTTCTCCACCGGCGGCAGCCCCAGCATTTT
NA	TRBV19	TRBJ2-6	NA	16	CASKRAFLSGANVLTF	TGTGCCAGTAAAAGGGCATTCCTCTCTGGGGCCAACGTCCTGACTTTC
NA	TRBV5-4	TRBJ2-1	NA	16	CASSLNLGARENEQFF	TGTGCCAGCAGCTTGAATCTGGGGGCGCGTGAAAATGAGCAGTTCTTC
TRBD1	TRBV2	TRBJ1-5	NA	13	CASSLTGAQPQHF	TGTGCCAGCAGTCTAACAGGGGCCCAGCCCCAGCATTTT
TRBD1	TRBV6-5	TRBJ1-5	NA	15	CASSRGQGGNQPQHF	TGTGCCAGCAGCCGTGGACAGGGAGGGAATCAGCCCCAGCATTTT
TRBD2	TRBV19	TRBJ2-3	NA	16	CASSSPTSGSGDTQYF	TGTGCCAGTAGTTCACCGACTAGCGGGAGTGGAGATACGCAGTATTTT
TRBD1	TRBV30	TRBJ2-6	NA	18	CAWRIPGQPISGANVLTF	TGTGCCTGGCGCATTCCGGGACAGCCAATATCTGGGGCCAACGTCCTGACTTTC
NA	TRBV2	TRBJ2-3	NA	14	CASTTRLGTDTQYF	TGTGCCAGTACTACCCGACTAGGGACAGATACGCAGTATTTT
NA	TRBV5-4	TRBJ1-3	NA	15	CASSLPGTVGDTIYF	TGTGCCAGCAGCTTGCCAGGGACGGTCGGAGACACCATATATTTT
NA	TRBV7-2	TRBJ1-4	few	11	CASSLRGDMFF	TGTGCCAGCAGCTTACGGGGGGACATGTTTTTT
TRBD2	TRBV28	TRBJ2-7	NA	16	CASSFRTSGPTYEQYF	TGTGCCAGCAGTTTCCGAACTAGCGGGCCAACCTACGAGCAGTACTTC
NA	TRBV14	TRBJ2-5	few	14	CASSQYSSQETQYF	TGTGCCAGCAGCCAGTACAGTTCCCAAGAGACCCAGTACTTC
TRBD1	TRBV9	TRBJ1-3	NA	14	CASSVDDRGNTIYF	TGTGCCAGCAGCGTAGACGACAGGGGGAACACCATATATTTT
TRBD1	TRBV18	TRBJ2-7	NA	15	CASSPEGQGRDEQYF	TGTGCCAGCTCACCAGAGGGACAGGGACGAGACGAGCAGTACTTC
NA	TRBV6-5	TRBJ2-7	NA	10	CASRGAEQYF	TGTGCCAGCAGGGGCGCGGAGCAGTACTTC
TRBD1	TRBV6-6	TRBJ2-7	NA	15	CASSYERTGSYEQYF	TGTGCCAGCAGTTACGAAAGGACAGGATCCTACGAGCAGTACTTC
TRBD2	TRBV9	TRBJ2-1	NA	18	CASSVASGGPSSYNEQFF	TGTGCCAGCAGCGTAGCCAGCGGGGGCCCTAGCTCCTACAATGAGCAGTTCTTC
TRBD1	TRBV11-1	TRBJ2-2	NA	15	CASRSQGINTGELFF	TGTGCCAGCAGATCACAGGGGATCAACACCGGGGAGCTGTTTTTT
TRBD1	TRBV19	TRBJ2-7	few	13	CASRTQGTYEQYF	TGTGCCAGTAGAACACAGGGGACCTACGAGCAGTACTTC
TRBD2	TRBV7-8	TRBJ2-3	NA	15	CASSLFSGRTDTQYF	TGTGCCAGCAGCTTATTTAGCGGGAGAACAGATACGCAGTATTTT
NA	TRBV5-3	TRBJ2-7	NA	16	CARTPQSTCGTYEQYF	TGTGCCAGAACCCCACAGTCGACTTGCGGGACGTACGAGCAGTACTTC
TRBD2	TRBV18	TRBJ2-3	NA	16	CASSPRSGGPTDTQYF	TGTGCCAGCTCACCTAGATCGGGAGGGCCCACAGATACGCAGTATTTT
NA	TRBV29-1	TRBJ2-7	NA	12	CSVLDGIYEQYF	TGCAGCGTATTAGACGGGATTTACGAGCAGTACTTC
NA	TRBV10-2	TRBJ1-5	NA	14	CASSRTDSNQPQHF	TGCGCCAGCAGTCGGACGGATAGCAATCAGCCCCAGCATTTT
TRBD1	TRBV18	TRBJ1-1	NA	12	CASFQGGTEAFF	TGTGCCAGCTTCCAGGGGGGCACTGAAGCTTTCTTT
NA	TRBV30	TRBJ1-6	NA	16	CAWSVGDLVIDSPLHF	TGTGCCTGGAGTGTAGGGGACTTAGTAATAGACTCACCCCTCCACTTT
NA	TRBV25-1	TRBJ2-3	NA	13	CASGGSYTDTQYF	TGTGCCAGCGGGGGGAGCTACACAGATACGCAGTATTTT
NA	TRBV5-1	TRBJ1-4	NA	15	CASSPGAGSSEKLFF	TGCGCCAGCAGCCCAGGGGCGGGTAGTAGTGAAAAACTGTTTTTT
NA	TRBV7-6	TRBJ2-3	NA	15	CASSLAGRGVDTQYF	TGTGCCAGCAGCTTGGCGGGAAGGGGGGTAGATACGCAGTATTTT
NA	TRBV4-2	TRBJ1-4	few	16	CASSQSEGTTSGKLFF	TGTGCCAGCAGCCAAAGTGAAGGGACGACATCGGGAAAACTGTTTTTT
NA	TRBV2	TRBJ2-1	NA	15	CASSGDNGAGNEQFF	TGTGCCAGCAGTGGGGATAACGGGGCCGGTAATGAGCAGTTCTTC
NA	TRBV9	TRBJ1-6	NA	12	CASSVGDGVLHF	TGTGCCAGCAGCGTAGGTGATGGGGTCCTCCACTTT
TRBD1	TRBV5-1	TRBJ1-4	NA	14	CASSPGQGNEKLFF	TGCGCCAGCAGTCCTGGACAGGGGAATGAAAAACTGTTTTTT
TRBD2	TRBV11-2	TRBJ2-3	NA	16	CASSWTSGVSTDTQYF	TGTGCCAGCAGTTGGACTAGCGGGGTTAGCACAGATACGCAGTATTTT
NA	TRBV11-3	TRBJ2-3	NA	14	CASSLERGTDTQYF	TGTGCCAGCAGCTTAGAGCGAGGCACAGATACGCAGTATTTT
NA	TRBV5-1	TRBJ2-3	NA	12	CASSVGTDTQYF	TGCGCCAGCAGCGTCGGCACAGATACGCAGTATTTT